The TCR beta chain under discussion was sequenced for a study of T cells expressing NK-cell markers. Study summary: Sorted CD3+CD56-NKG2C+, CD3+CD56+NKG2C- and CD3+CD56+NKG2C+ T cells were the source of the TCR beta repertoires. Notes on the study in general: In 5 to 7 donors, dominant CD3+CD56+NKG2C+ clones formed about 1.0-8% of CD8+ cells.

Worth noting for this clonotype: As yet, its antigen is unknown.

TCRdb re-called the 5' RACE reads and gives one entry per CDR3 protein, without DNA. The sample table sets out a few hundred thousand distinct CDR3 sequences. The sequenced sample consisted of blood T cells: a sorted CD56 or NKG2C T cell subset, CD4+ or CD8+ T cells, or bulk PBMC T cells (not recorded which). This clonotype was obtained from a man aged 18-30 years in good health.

The CDR3 reads CASSFEREYTDTQYF. The rearrangement uses TRBV7-6 and TRBJ2-3; no DNA is available, so the TRBD2 call from TCRdb remains unchecked. There are 15 residues in the CDR3. Looked up from germline, CDR1 is SGHVS and CDR2 is FNYEAQ.